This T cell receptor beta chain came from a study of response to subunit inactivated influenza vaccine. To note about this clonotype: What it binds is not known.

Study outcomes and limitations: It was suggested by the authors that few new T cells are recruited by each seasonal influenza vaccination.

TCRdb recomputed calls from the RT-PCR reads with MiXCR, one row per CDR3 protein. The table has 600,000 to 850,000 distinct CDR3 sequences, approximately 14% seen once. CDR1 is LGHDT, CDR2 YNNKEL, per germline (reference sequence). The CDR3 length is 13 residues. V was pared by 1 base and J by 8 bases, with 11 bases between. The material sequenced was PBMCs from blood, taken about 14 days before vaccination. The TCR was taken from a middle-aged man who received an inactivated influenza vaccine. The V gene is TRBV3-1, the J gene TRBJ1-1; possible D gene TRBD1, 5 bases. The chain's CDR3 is CASSQGTRGEAFF. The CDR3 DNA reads TGTGCCAGCAGCCAAGGGACAAGAGGGGAAGCTTTCTTT.